This T cell receptor (beta chain) is drawn from a study of T cell clonotyping in hematopoietic cell transplantation (dated by TCRdb to about 2021). With regard to the full study: Pretransplant recipient samples were obtained after cytoreduction. In the study, approximately 140 blood samples were gathered from 35 consecutive transplant recipients and their related donors. Patients were recruited between late 2015 and January 2017 and followed until September 2020 or death. What the work shows at the level of the full study, not this receptor alone: Just a small fraction of recipient repertoires overlapped with donor repertoires, and more than 95% appeared de novo at the given depth. Broader TCR repertoire diversity after transplant was predicted by Inverse Simpson Index values from donors and from recipients before transplant. After transplant, TCR diversity in recipients dropped, and pathologically expanded clonotypes increased progressively from day 30 to day 180. The sample size was limited and the cells went unsorted, which meant the CD4 and CD8 repertoire contributions could not be told apart.

Measured from the cysteine to the phenylalanine, the CDR3 is 13 residues long. Of all the DNA, just the CDR3 is kept, 39 bases in frame from base 1. Looking up the germline V gene yields CDR1 SGHTA and CDR2 FQGNSA. This clone occurred once. What antigen it recognizes has not been identified. Per-nucleotide qualities are absent, and no much larger clonotype sits a single base away. TCR beta CDR3 regions were amplified from genomic DNA with the immunoSEQ assay, a bias-controlled multiplex PCR using V- and J-specific primers. In a second PCR step, the CDR3 amplicons were tagged with a proprietary barcode plus Illumina adapter sequences. An Illumina MiSeq instrument was used for sequencing of the CDR3 libraries. Processing in the source paper ran as follows. Export and quality control were performed with immunoSEQ Analyzer 3.0, and downstream analyses were performed with R Bioconductor and Immunarch. Only productive rearrangements in the normalized downsampled data set were used to calculate repertoire metrics. Pathologically expanded clonotypes were defined as those larger than 5 templates in the normalized cohort. The Inverse Simpson Index was used to measure repertoire diversity. The non-normalized data set was used for CMV-specificity analyses so that all clonotypes could be captured. Held by TCRdb, this immuneACCESS table contains in-frame sequences only and omits some clones. Under half of the omission traces to an unresolved V gene where checked; the cause of the rest is unknown. Clone size and the V and J calls come from that table; the DNA yielded D and trimming. The sample has 5,000 to 7,000 clones on record, roughly 85% of them singletons. About 3.9% of the sample belongs to the ten largest clones.

Per the publication, the time point label means: recipient sample about 28 days before transplant, after cytoreduction. Blood from recipients was drawn about 28 days before transplant and again at days 30, 100 and 180 after transplant. Nuclei Lysis Solution was used to extract genomic DNA from fresh or cryopreserved unfractionated peripheral blood mononuclear cells. This receptor chain uses TRBV7-2 and TRBJ2-7, with TRBD2 perhaps the D gene, on 6 matching bases. The receptor's source is a man between 60 and 70 years old with acute myeloid leukemia. Some clones in this sample may be carry-over from other donors' samples. This material consisted of peripheral blood mononuclear cells, taken before stem cell transplant. The encoded CDR3 is CASGSAGPYEQYF. The nucleotide sequence reads as follows: TGTGCTTCCGGGAGCGCGGGTCCCTACGAGCAGTACTTC. Extended through the reference TRBV7-2 and TRBJ2-7 proteins, this CDR3 yields the full variable domain: GAGVSQSPSNKVTEKGKDVELRCDPISGHTALYWYRQSLGQGLEFLIYFQGNSAPDKSGLPSDRFSAERTGGSVSTLTIQRTQQEDSAVYLCASGSAGPYEQYFGPGTRLTVT.